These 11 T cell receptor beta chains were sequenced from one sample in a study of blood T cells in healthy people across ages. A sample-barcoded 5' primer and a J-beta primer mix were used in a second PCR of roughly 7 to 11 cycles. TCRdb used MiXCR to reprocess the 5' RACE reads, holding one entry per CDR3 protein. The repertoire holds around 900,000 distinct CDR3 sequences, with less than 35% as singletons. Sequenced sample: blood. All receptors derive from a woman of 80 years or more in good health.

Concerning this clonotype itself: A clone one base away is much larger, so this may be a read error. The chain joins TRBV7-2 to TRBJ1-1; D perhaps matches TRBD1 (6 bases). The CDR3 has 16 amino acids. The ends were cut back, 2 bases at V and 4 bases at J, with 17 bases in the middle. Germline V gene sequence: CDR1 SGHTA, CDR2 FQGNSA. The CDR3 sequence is CASSLTGRLPSTEAFF. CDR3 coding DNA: TGTGCCAGCAGCTTAACAGGGAGGCTACCGAGCACTGAAGCTTTCTTT.

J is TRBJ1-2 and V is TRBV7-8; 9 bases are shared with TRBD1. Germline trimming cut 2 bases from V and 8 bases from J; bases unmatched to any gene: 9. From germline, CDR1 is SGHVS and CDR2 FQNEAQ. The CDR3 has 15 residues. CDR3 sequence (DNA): TGTGCCAGCAGCTTATCTCGGGACAGGGTGGGGGGCTACACCTTC. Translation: CASSLSRDRVGGYTF.

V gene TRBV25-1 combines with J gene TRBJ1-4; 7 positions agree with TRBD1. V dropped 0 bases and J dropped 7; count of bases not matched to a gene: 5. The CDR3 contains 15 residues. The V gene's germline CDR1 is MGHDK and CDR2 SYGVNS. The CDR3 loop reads CASSEYRTGSEKLFF. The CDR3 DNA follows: TGTGCCAGCAGTGAATATCGGACAGGAAGTGAAAAACTGTTTTTT.

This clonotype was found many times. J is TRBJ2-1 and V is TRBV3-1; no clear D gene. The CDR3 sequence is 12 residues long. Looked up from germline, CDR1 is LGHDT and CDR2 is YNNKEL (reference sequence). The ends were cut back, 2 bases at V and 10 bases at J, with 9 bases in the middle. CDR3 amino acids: CASSQLLSEQFF. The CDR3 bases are TGTGCCAGCAGCCAACTCCTTTCCGAGCAGTTCTTC.

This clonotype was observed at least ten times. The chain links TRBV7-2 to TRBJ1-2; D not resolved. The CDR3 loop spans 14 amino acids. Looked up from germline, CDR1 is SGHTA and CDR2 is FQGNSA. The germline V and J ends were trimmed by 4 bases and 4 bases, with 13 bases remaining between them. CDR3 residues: CASSSGVHFYGYTF. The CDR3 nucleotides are TGTGCCAGCAGCTCTGGCGTCCATTTCTATGGCTACACCTTC.

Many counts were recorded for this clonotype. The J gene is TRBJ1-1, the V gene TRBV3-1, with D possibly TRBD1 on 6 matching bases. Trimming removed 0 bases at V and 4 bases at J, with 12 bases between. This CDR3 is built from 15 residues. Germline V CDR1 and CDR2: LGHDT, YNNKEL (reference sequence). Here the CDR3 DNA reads TGTGCCAGCAGCCAAGATATGGGGGGCACCACTGAAGCTTTCTTT. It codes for CASSQDMGGTTEAFF.

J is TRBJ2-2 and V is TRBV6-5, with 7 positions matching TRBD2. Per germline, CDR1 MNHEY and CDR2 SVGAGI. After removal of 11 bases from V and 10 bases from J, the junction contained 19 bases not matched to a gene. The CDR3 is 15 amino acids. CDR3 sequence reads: CAASKGRAAQSELFF. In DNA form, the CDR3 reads TGTGCCGCATCGAAAGGGAGGGCCGCCCAATCGGAGCTGTTTTTT.

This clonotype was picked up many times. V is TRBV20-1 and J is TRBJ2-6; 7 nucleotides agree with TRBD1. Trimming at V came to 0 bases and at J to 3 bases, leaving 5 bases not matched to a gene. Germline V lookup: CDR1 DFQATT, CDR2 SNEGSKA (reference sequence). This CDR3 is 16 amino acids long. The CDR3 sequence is CSARDRGRGGANVLTF. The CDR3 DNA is TGCAGTGCTAGAGATAGGGGGCGAGGTGGGGCCAACGTCCTGACTTTC.

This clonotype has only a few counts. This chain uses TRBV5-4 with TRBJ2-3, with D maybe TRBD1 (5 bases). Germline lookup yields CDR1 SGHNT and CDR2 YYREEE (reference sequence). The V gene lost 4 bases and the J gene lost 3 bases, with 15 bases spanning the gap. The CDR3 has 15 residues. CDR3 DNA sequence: TGTGCCAGCAGCCGGCAGGGATTCGGGACAGATACGCAGTATTTT. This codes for CASSRQGFGTDTQYF.

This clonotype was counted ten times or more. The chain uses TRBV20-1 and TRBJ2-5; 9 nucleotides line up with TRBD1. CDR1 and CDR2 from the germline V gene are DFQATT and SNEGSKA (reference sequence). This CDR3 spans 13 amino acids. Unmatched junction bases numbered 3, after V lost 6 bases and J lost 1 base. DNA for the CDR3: TGCAGTGCAGAACAGGGGGCCCAAGAGACCCAGTACTTC. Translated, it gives CSAEQGAQETQYF.

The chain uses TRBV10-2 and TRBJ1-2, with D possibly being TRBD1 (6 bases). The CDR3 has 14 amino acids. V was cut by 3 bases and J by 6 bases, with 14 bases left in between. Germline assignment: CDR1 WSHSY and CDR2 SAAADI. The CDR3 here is CASSDRGGSDGYTF. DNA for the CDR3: TGCGCCAGCAGTGACAGGGGCGGATCGGATGGCTACACCTTC.